The entry below gives a single TCR beta chain sequence along with its context. Its antigen is currently unknown. As for the donors, each was a healthy bone marrow donor. The J segment lost 4 bases and the V segment lost 6 bases, leaving 5 bases of the junction unmatched. The CDR3 runs to 13 residues. From germline, CDR1 is KGHSH and CDR2 LQKENI. The PCR contained 60 Vbeta and 13 Jbeta primers. The method was immunoSEQ multiplex PCR; TCRdb's version includes in-frame clones alone and lacks a portion of them. In total, the table holds some 56,000 clones. This sample was included in a study of cytomegalovirus exposure and HLA in healthy donors. Study information: Across about 400 genotyped donors, roughly 80% landed in the Caucasian-associated ancestry cluster. Study-wide results and caveats: When a later analysis compared HLA-associated TCR beta chains with equally common others, the HLA-associated chains turned out to be more clonally expanded and to have lower generation probabilities. There were reportedly fewer N-insertions in an Asian-associated ancestry cluster than the approximately 670-donor mean, in a later analysis.

This TCR was recovered from a woman under 40 in good health and CMV-seropositive. The genes are TRBV18 and TRBJ1-1; TRBD1 matches at 7 bases. The source material was PBMCs. The CDR3 region has the DNA TGTGCCAGCTCGACAGGGTTAGGCACTGAAGCTTTCTTT. Residues: CASSTGLGTEAFF.